This T cell receptor (beta chain) was observed in a study of metastatic and nonmetastatic thyroid tumors. Study in general: Repertoires of blood and of tissue (tumor or nodule) from malignant and benign thyroid patients were compared. Study outcomes and limitations: Reports indicated that malignant thyroid tumors showed significantly higher TCR beta diversity than benign nodules did, in blood and tumor.

As originally analysed: It was from CDR3 differences across clinicopathological groups that a distant-metastasis classifier for papillary thyroid cancer was built. TCRdb called clones again from the PCR reads with MiXCR. These V and J calls originate from TCRdb's pipeline instead of the authors' own analysis. The sample contains just over 8,000 clones, around 23% of which appear only once. Details on this clone: Antigen unknown.

This CDR3 has 17 amino acids. Trimming took 3 bases from V and 7 from J, leaving 21 bases between them. Germline V gene lookup returns CDR1 LGHDT and CDR2 YNNKEL (reference sequence). No treatment of any kind had been given to any patient before thyroid surgery. The TCR sequence derives from a female donor with papillary thyroid cancer or a benign thyroid nodule (not recorded which). Some clones in this sample may be carry-over from other donors' samples. The chain carries TRBV3-1 and TRBJ1-4, with D possibly TRBD1 on 5 matching bases. The sample taken for sequencing was tumor tissue. The CDR3 sequence: CASSHPRGGRWGEKLFF. The CDR3 DNA sequence: TGTGCCAGCAGCCACCCTAGGGGAGGTCGCTGGGGTGAAAAACTGTTTTTT.